The 28 T cell receptor beta chains in this list originate from one sample, sequenced in a study of blood T cell repertoires in COVID-19. Here immunoSEQ multiplex PCR was the method, and the copy in TCRdb shows in-frame clones only, minus some. The sample records roughly 20,000 clones, about 88% being singletons. Sequencing was performed on peripheral blood. The receptors derive from a human donor in a cohort sampled during active COVID-19.

This chain connects TRBV28 to TRBJ2-1; no clear D gene. Germline-derived CDR1 and CDR2 are MDHEN and SYDVKM. The CDR3 totals 11 residues. Trimming cost V 5 bases and J 10 bases, with 9 bases left between them. The CDR3 DNA reads as TGTGCCAGCAGTATAATCAGAGAGCAGTTCTTC. This translates into CASSIIREQFF. Combining the CDR3 with reference TRBV28 and TRBJ2-1 gives the whole variable domain DVKVTQSSRYLVKRTGEKVFLECVQDMDHENMFWYRQDPGLGLRLIYFSYDVKMKEKGDIPEGYSVSREKKERFSLILESASTNQTSMYLCASSIIREQFFGPGTRLTVL.

This clone was recorded once. The DNA of the CDR3 is TGTGCCAGCAGAAGTACTAGCTACGAGCAGTACTTC. Amino acid sequence: CASRSTSYEQYF. The chain links TRBV6-5 to TRBJ2-7; possibly TRBD2 for D (5 bases). CDR3 length equals 12 residues. Germline V gene sequence: CDR1 MNHEY, CDR2 SVGAGI. Trimming removed 6 bases at V and 3 bases at J, with 9 bases between.

The rearrangement joins TRBV9 to TRBJ2-3, with D unclear. Trimming shortened V by 0 bases and J by 2 bases, and 7 bases separated the two germline ends. The CDR3 covers 14 residues. The germline gives CDR1 SGDLS, CDR2 YYNGEE. The CDR3 sequence is CASSVGGVTDTQYF. Here the CDR3 DNA reads TGTGCCAGCAGCGTAGGTGGAGTCACAGATACGCAGTATTTT.

The CDR3 DNA follows: TGTGCCAGCAGCCAAGGACTAGGACCCAACACCGGGGAGCTGTTTTTT. Translated: CASSQGLGPNTGELFF. The chain carries TRBV3-1 (or the pseudogene TRBV3-2) and TRBJ2-2; tentative D call: TRBD2 (6 bases). The CDR3 spans 16 residues. The germline V gene encodes CDR1 LGHDT and CDR2 YNNKEL (reference sequence). V dropped 1 base and J dropped 2 bases, with 11 bases sitting between them.

V and J are TRBV15 and TRBJ2-1, with D possibly TRBD2 on 6 matching bases. CDR3 length: 13 residues. The V end was cut by 2 bases, the J end by 7 bases, with 9 bases between. The germline CDR1 and CDR2 sequences are LNHNV and YYDKDF (reference sequence). CDR3 coding DNA: TGTGCCACCAGCAGACCAGGGACTAATGAGCAGTTCTTC. Amino acids: CATSRPGTNEQFF.

The chain employs TRBV14 and TRBJ2-5, with 12 bases identical to TRBD2. Losses at the gene ends were 4 bases for V and 2 bases for J; bases not matched to a gene: 5. Germline assignment: CDR1 SGHDN and CDR2 FVKESK. This CDR3 is built from 16 residues. In nucleotides, the CDR3 is TGTGCCAGCAGCCTCCAACTAGCGGGAGGACAAGAGACCCAGTACTTC. Amino acids: CASSLQLAGGQETQYF.

J is TRBJ2-5 and V is TRBV11-2; D is perhaps TRBD2 (7 bases). The V end lost 3 bases, the J end lost 7 bases, and 12 bases lay between the germline ends. The CDR3 spans 13 residues. The germline V gene encodes CDR1 SGHAT and CDR2 FQNNGV. CDR3 sequence: CASSLGGLGTQYF. The CDR3 DNA follows: TGTGCCAGCAGCTTGGGGGGGCTGGGGACCCAGTACTTC.

The V and J genes are TRBV29-1 and TRBJ2-7; TRBD1 agrees at 9 bases. Trimming at V came to 4 bases and at J to 2 bases, leaving 6 bases not matched to a gene. Germline V gene lookup returns CDR1 SQVTM and CDR2 ANQGSEA. CDR3 length: 14 residues. CDR3 coding DNA: TGCAGCGTTGCTCCGGGACAGGGTACCTACGAGCAGTACTTC. This translates into CSVAPGQGTYEQYF.

This clone was seen once. J is TRBJ1-1 and V is TRBV11-3; maybe TRBD1 (6 bases). The CDR3 extends over 13 amino acids. CDR1 SGHNT and CDR2 YENEEA come from the germline V gene. Trimming shortened V by 4 bases and J by 4 bases, and 10 bases separated the two germline ends. CDR3 in amino acids: CASSSQQGTEAFF. CDR3 nucleotide sequence: TGTGCCAGCAGCTCCCAACAGGGCACTGAAGCTTTCTTT.

The chain combines TRBV6-1 with TRBJ2-6; TRBD1 is a possible D gene (6 bases). Trimming removed 1 base at V and 4 bases at J, with 11 bases between. Germline V gene lookup returns CDR1 MNHNS and CDR2 SASEGT. This CDR3 is built from 16 residues. CDR3 nucleotides: TGTGCCAGCAGTGAAGAGGACAGTACCGGGGCCAACGTCCTGACTTTC. Translation: CASSEEDSTGANVLTF.

The chain couples TRBV7-9 to TRBJ1-2, with D tentatively TRBD1 (6 bases). Looked up from germline, CDR1 is SEHNR and CDR2 is FQNEAQ (reference sequence). The length of the CDR3 is 14 residues. The ends were cut back, 5 bases at V and 6 bases at J, with 16 bases in the middle. The DNA of the CDR3 is TGTGCCAGCAGCCTACAGGGCTCCACCGATGGCTACACCTTC. It yields the protein CASSLQGSTDGYTF.

This chain links TRBV27 with TRBJ2-1; 8 nucleotides align to TRBD2. CDR1 MNHEY and CDR2 SMNVEV come from the germline V gene (reference sequence). The CDR3 has 15 amino acids. With V trimmed by 10 bases and J by 5 bases, 13 bases remained unmatched. In DNA, the CDR3 is TGTGCCACCAATCCTCTGGCGGGAGGAGACAATGAGCAGTTCTTC. Encoded protein: CATNPLAGGDNEQFF.

The chain employs TRBV28 and TRBJ2-3, with a possible D match to TRBD2 (5 bases). Germline CDR1 is MDHEN and CDR2 is SYDVKM. This CDR3 spans 12 amino acids. Trimming took 6 bases from V and 6 from J, leaving 10 bases between them. The CDR3 sequence is CASRDGVDTQYF. DNA for the CDR3: TGTGCCAGCAGGGACGGGGTGGATACGCAGTATTTT.

The CDR3 loop is CASSSGQHYEQYF. CDR3 nucleotide sequence: TGTGCCAGCAGCTCGGGACAACACTACGAGCAGTACTTC. This chain links TRBV27 with TRBJ2-7; perhaps TRBD1 as D (6 bases). The CDR3 is 13 amino acids. Germline-derived CDR1 and CDR2 are MNHEY and SMNVEV (reference sequence). The V and J ends lost 6 bases and 3 bases respectively, with 12 bases between them.

The chain carries TRBV11-2 and TRBJ1-2; the D gene is possibly TRBD1 (5 bases). The CDR3 has 14 amino acids. Trimming pared 0 bases from V and 8 bases from J, leaving 13 bases between. Germline CDR1 SGHAT, CDR2 FQNNGV. The DNA of the CDR3 is TGTGCCAGCAGCTTAGATCCGGGGGTTTGGGGCTACACCTTC. It codes for CASSLDPGVWGYTF. Based on the CDR3 plus reference TRBV11-2 and TRBJ1-2, the full variable domain is EAGVAQSPRYKIIEKRQSVAFWCNPISGHATLYWYQQILGQGPKLLIQFQNNGVVDDSQLPKDRFSAERLKGVDSTLKIQPAKLEDSAVYLCASSLDPGVWGYTFGSGTRLTVV.

The V and J genes are TRBV6-5 and TRBJ2-3; D perhaps matches TRBD1 (6 bases). This CDR3 has 14 amino acids. Germline CDR1 reads MNHEY; CDR2 reads SVGAGI. V dropped 6 bases and J dropped 0 bases, with 10 bases sitting between them. CDR3 sequence reads: CASRIGQSTDTQYF. The CDR3 DNA reads TGTGCCAGCAGAATAGGACAGAGCACAGATACGCAGTATTTT.

V gene TRBV7-9 combines with J gene TRBJ2-1, with 13 nucleotides matching TRBD2. Germline V gene data show CDR1 as SEHNR and CDR2 as FQNEAQ (reference sequence). The CDR3 sequence is 16 residues long. Trimming removed 0 bases from V and 9 bases from J; junction bases left unmatched: 5. The CDR3 DNA sequence: TGTGCCAGCAGCTTAGCCGGACTAGCGGGAGTTGTTGAGCAGTTCTTC. Protein: CASSLAGLAGVVEQFF. Combining the CDR3 with reference TRBV7-9 and TRBJ2-1 gives the whole variable domain DTGVSQNPRHKITKRGQNVTFRCDPISEHNRLYWYRQTLGQGPEFLTYFQNEAQLEKSRLLSDRFSAERPKGSFSTLEIQRTEQGDSAMYLCASSLAGLAGVVEQFFGPGTRLTVL.

The rearrangement uses TRBV2 and TRBJ2-3; TRBD2 matches 11 bases. The V and J ends lost 6 bases and 2 bases, in that order; junction bases with no gene match: 4. This CDR3 spans 15 amino acids. CDR1 and CDR2 (germline): SNHLY, FYNNEI. This chain's CDR3 is CASRGLAEYTDTQYF. CDR3 coding DNA: TGTGCCAGCAGGGGACTAGCGGAGTACACAGATACGCAGTATTTT.

The CDR3 nucleotides are TGCAGCGTTGGGGAGGAACTAGCGGGAGCCCTCTCCTACAATGAGCAGTTCTTC. Residues: CSVGEELAGALSYNEQFF. V gene TRBV29-1 combines with J gene TRBJ2-1; TRBD2 matches 11 bases. The V gene's germline CDR1 is SQVTM and CDR2 ANQGSEA. Losses at the gene ends were 4 bases for V and 0 bases for J; bases not matched to a gene: 11. The CDR3 runs 18 residues.

DNA for the CDR3: TGTGCCAGCAGTGGGGACAGGGGGCTGTCTGGAAACACCATATATTTT. It translates to CASSGDRGLSGNTIYF. This chain connects TRBV28 to TRBJ1-3, with 12 bases matching TRBD1. The CDR3 consists of 16 residues. The junction had 3 bases not matched to a gene; V was cut back by 5 bases and J by 1 base. Germline CDR1 and CDR2: MDHEN and SYDVKM. Complete variable domain (other parts from reference TRBV28 and TRBJ1-3): DVKVTQSSRYLVKRTGEKVFLECVQDMDHENMFWYRQDPGLGLRLIYFSYDVKMKEKGDIPEGYSVSREKKERFSLILESASTNQTSMYLCASSGDRGLSGNTIYFGEGSWLTVV.

The chain combines TRBV7-2 with TRBJ2-1; possibly TRBD2 for D (5 bases). From germline, CDR1 is SGHTA and CDR2 FQGNSA. The CDR3 is made up of 17 amino acids. V was trimmed by 6 bases and J by 7 bases, leaving 25 bases between them. CDR3 region: CASSLLGRRGPLNEQFF. The CDR3 DNA reads TGTGCCAGCAGTCTATTGGGCCGGAGAGGGCCTTTAAATGAGCAGTTCTTC.

The chain is built from TRBV29-1 and TRBJ1-4; D remains unclear. Germline V gives CDR1 SQVTM, CDR2 ANQGSEA. With 7 bases removed from V and 7 bases from J, the gap between germline ends came to 16 bases. This CDR3 is 13 amino acids long. In DNA form, the CDR3 reads TGCAGCGGTCCTCGCACCCCTAGTGAAAAACTGTTTTTT. Translated, it gives CSGPRTPSEKLFF.

CDR3 residues: CASSQDRDIRLAGDFNEQFF. The CDR3 bases are TGTGCCAGCAGCCAAGACCGGGACATTAGACTAGCGGGAGATTTCAATGAGCAGTTCTTC. The V call is TRBV14, the J call TRBJ2-1; 12 nucleotides line up with TRBD2. J gave up 6 bases and V 0 bases, and 15 bases lay outside the gene matches. CDR1 and CDR2 (germline): SGHDN, FVKESK. The CDR3 totals 20 residues.

J is TRBJ2-4 and V is TRBV3-1 (or the pseudogene TRBV3-2); no clear D. Trimming pared 3 bases from V and 7 bases from J, leaving 13 bases between. The CDR3 extends over 14 amino acids. Germline V lookup: CDR1 LGHDT, CDR2 YNNKEL (reference sequence). The CDR3 is CASSQNSVSNIQYF. For the CDR3, the DNA is TGTGCCAGCAGCCAGAACTCGGTGTCGAACATTCAGTACTTC.

This chain links TRBV27 with TRBJ1-5, with D possibly TRBD1 on 5 matching bases. With 3 bases removed from V and 0 bases from J, the gap between germline ends came to 9 bases. The CDR3 has 15 amino acids. Germline values: CDR1 MNHEY, CDR2 SMNVEV (reference sequence). The CDR3: CASSFHRSSNQPQHF. CDR3 bases: TGTGCCAGCAGTTTCCACAGGAGTAGCAATCAGCCCCAGCATTTT.

There are a few counts of this clone. Other DNA sequences from this sample encode an identical CDR3 as well. The rearrangement joins TRBV6-5 to TRBJ2-1; tentative D call: TRBD2 (6 bases). CDR1 MNHEY and CDR2 SVGAGI come from the germline V gene. The CDR3 is 15 amino acids. The V end lost 7 bases, the J end lost 1 base, and 14 bases lay between the germline ends. CDR3 sequence (DNA): TGTGCCAGCACCCGGGGACGGGGGTCCTACAATGAGCAGTTCTTC. Amino acids: CASTRGRGSYNEQFF.

The chain's CDR3 is CASSRGQQETQYF. The CDR3, as DNA: TGTGCCAGCAGCCGTGGACAGCAAGAGACCCAGTACTTC. The chain couples TRBV7-2 to TRBJ2-5, with D perhaps matching TRBD1 (6 bases). This CDR3 region has 13 residues. V was trimmed by 5 bases and J by 2 bases, leaving 9 bases between them. Germline CDR1 is SGHTA and CDR2 is FQGNSA.

The chain couples TRBV5-3 to TRBJ2-7; possibly TRBD2 for D (5 bases). TRBV5-3 is treated as an ORF (open reading frame) with a function not yet certain. The CDR3 is made up of 14 amino acids. The V gene lost 0 bases and the J gene lost 7 bases, with 14 bases spanning the gap. The CDR3 spells CARSLGASEGEQYF. CDR3 DNA: TGTGCCAGAAGCTTGGGCGCTTCTGAGGGTGAGCAGTACTTC.